These 18 T cell receptor beta chains were all obtained from the same sample, sequenced in a study of beta chain features in type 1 diabetes. Isolated RNA was reverse transcribed in full, so expressed TCRB transcripts were sequenced. Sequencing was performed with immunoSEQ multiplex PCR; in TCRdb, only in-frame clones are kept and a portion is missing. The sample holds around 500,000 clones, over 9.5% seen once. Sequencing was carried out using naive CD4+ T cells from blood. Receptors originate from a woman between 18 and 29 years old in good health.

This clone was picked up a small number of times. V is TRBV2 and J is TRBJ2-1; D is ambiguous. V was clipped by 3 bases and J by 14 bases, with 17 bases between them. Germline V CDR1 and CDR2: SNHLY, FYNNEI. This CDR3 spans 13 amino acids. The CDR3 loop is CASSEAPETREFF. The CDR3 nucleotides are TGTGCCAGCAGTGAGGCCCCGGAGACAAGGGAGTTCTTC.

A few counts support this clone. This chain links TRBV30 with TRBJ1-4; maybe TRBD1 (6 bases). The germline V gene has CDR1 GTSNPN and CDR2 SVGIG (reference sequence). The CDR3 is 15 amino acids. The V gene lost 3 bases and the J gene lost 8 bases, with 19 bases spanning the gap. Here the CDR3 reads CAWRNPTGKKEKLFF. The CDR3 coding sequence is TGTGCCTGGAGGAATCCAACAGGGAAGAAGGAAAAACTGTTTTTT.

CDR3 coding DNA: TGTGCCAGCAGTGAATTCTCAGGGCGGGACATTCAGTACTTC. Protein sequence: CASSEFSGRDIQYF. This chain joins TRBV25-1 and TRBJ2-4; D tentatively fits TRBD1 or TRBD2 (5 bases each). The V gene lost 1 base and the J gene lost 8 bases, with 12 bases spanning the gap. This CDR3 has 14 residues. CDR1 is MGHDK, CDR2 SYGVNS, per germline. The complete variable domain, with remaining parts taken from reference TRBV25-1 and TRBJ2-4, reads EADIYQTPRYLVIGTGKKITLECSQTMGHDKMYWYQQDPGMELHLIHYSYGVNSTEKGDLSSESTVSRIRTEHFPLTLESARPSHTSQYLCASSEFSGRDIQYFGAGTRLSVL.

The CDR3 region is CAWNPGQRHSYEQYF. The CDR3 DNA reads TGTGCCTGGAACCCGGGACAGCGCCACTCCTACGAGCAGTACTTC. This chain joins TRBV30 and TRBJ2-7; 7 bases line up with TRBD1. The germline CDR1 and CDR2 sequences are GTSNPN and SVGIG (reference sequence). The CDR3 consists of 15 residues. The J segment lost 0 bases and the V segment lost 4 bases, leaving 9 bases of the junction unmatched.

A few counts support this clone. The chain has TRBV7-9 and TRBJ2-6; a possible D gene is TRBD1 (5 bases). V was trimmed by 0 bases and J by 4 bases, leaving 19 bases between them. This CDR3 is built from 19 residues. Germline-derived CDR1 and CDR2 are SEHNR and FQNEAQ (reference sequence). CDR3 bases: TGTGCCAGCAGCTTAGCGCTGGCAGGGCAAGGCTTCGGGGCCAACGTCCTGACTTTC. It is translated as CASSLALAGQGFGANVLTF.

The chain couples TRBV25-1 to TRBJ1-5; D is unclear. The CDR3 has 15 amino acids. The germline V and J ends were trimmed by 3 bases and 1 base, with 10 bases remaining between them. Germline V CDR1 and CDR2: MGHDK, SYGVNS. CDR3 nucleotide sequence: TGTGCCAGCAGTGATCCCAGATGGAGCAATCAGCCCCAGCATTTT. Translating it yields CASSDPRWSNQPQHF.

This clone turned up a few times. The chain joins TRBV7-2 to TRBJ2-7; possibly TRBD2 for D (6 bases). Germline CDR1 SGHTA, CDR2 FQGNSA. This CDR3 is 14 amino acids long. The V end lost 0 bases, the J end lost 7 bases, and 13 bases lay between the germline ends. In nucleotides, the CDR3 is TGTGCCAGCAGCTTAGCTAGCCTGGGGGGAGAGCAGTACTTC. As protein: CASSLASLGGEQYF. The variable domain in full, with the rest retrieved from reference TRBV7-2 and TRBJ2-7, is GAGVSQSPSNKVTEKGKDVELRCDPISGHTALYWYRQSLGQGLEFLIYFQGNSAPDKSGLPSDRFSAERTGGSVSTLTIQRTQQEDSAVYLCASSLASLGGEQYFGPGTRLTVT.

This clone occurred a few times. This rearrangement joins TRBV29-1 to TRBJ2-3; TRBD1 matches at 7 bases. The length of the CDR3 is 15 residues. Looked up from germline, CDR1 is SQVTM and CDR2 is ANQGSEA. V was pared by 4 bases and J by 0 bases, with 7 bases of the junction left unmatched. The CDR3 bases are TGCAGCGTTGTTTGGGGACAGTACAGCACAGATACGCAGTATTTT. Protein: CSVVWGQYSTDTQYF.

This clone has just a few counts. The chain is built from TRBV29-1 and TRBJ1-1, with 8 bases fitting TRBD1. Germline V CDR1 and CDR2: SQVTM, ANQGSEA. J was trimmed by 6 bases and V by 4 bases; bases with no gene match: 10. The CDR3 has 14 residues. The DNA of the CDR3 is TGCAGCGTTGTTAGGCAGGGGGCTTTTTCTGAAGCTTTCTTT. It encodes CSVVRQGAFSEAFF.

This clone was detected only a few times. The chain employs TRBV11-3 and TRBJ2-1, with a tentative D call TRBD2 (5 bases). This CDR3 is 14 amino acids long. The ends were cut back, 4 bases at V and 9 bases at J, with 16 bases in the middle. In germline, CDR1 is SGHNT, CDR2 YENEEA. The CDR3 nucleotides read TGTGCCAGCAGCTCCCTCCCCGCCCGGGGTGAGCAGTTCTTC. Its translation is CASSSLPARGEQFF. Combining the CDR3 with reference TRBV11-3 and TRBJ2-1 gives the whole variable domain EAGVVQSPRYKIIEKKQPVAFWCNPISGHNTLYWYLQNLGQGPELLIRYENEEAVDDSQLPKDRFSAERLKGVDSTLKIQPAELGDSAVYLCASSSLPARGEQFFGPGTRLTVL.

This clone was counted many times. The V call is TRBV13, the J call TRBJ2-4; D remains ambiguous. Trimming took off 1 base at V and 1 base at J, with 5 bases between the two ends. This CDR3 is 14 amino acids long. Germline V CDR1 and CDR2: PRHDT, FYEKMQ (reference sequence). The CDR3 coding sequence is TGTGCCAGCAGCTTAGTTGGGGCCAAAAACATTCAGTACTTC. It specifies CASSLVGAKNIQYF.

This clone was picked up a small number of times. V gene TRBV15 combines with J gene TRBJ2-2; D gene ambiguous. The CDR3 length is 16 residues. Between the trimmed V and J ends, which lost 4 bases and 1 base, there was a span of 13 bases. Germline assignment: CDR1 LNHNV and CDR2 YYDKDF (reference sequence). DNA for the CDR3: TGTGCCACCAGCATCGAAGGATACGGGAACACCGGGGAGCTGTTTTTT. Translation gives CATSIEGYGNTGELFF.

This clone was seen more than once but under ten times. This chain connects TRBV27 to TRBJ2-2; D is ambiguous. CDR1 MNHEY and CDR2 SMNVEV come from the germline V gene (reference sequence). The V and J ends lost 2 bases and 5 bases respectively, with 9 bases between them. The CDR3 sequence is 14 residues long. CDR3 amino acids: CASSLVMGTGELFF. The CDR3 DNA reads as TGTGCCAGCAGTTTAGTGATGGGGACCGGGGAGCTGTTTTTT.

This clone was seen only a few times. The V call is TRBV5-1, the J call TRBJ2-5; TRBD1 matches 7 bases. Germline CDR1 is SGHRS and CDR2 is YFSETQ. The CDR3 contains 14 residues. With 2 bases clipped from V and 5 bases from J, the junction kept 6 bases outside the gene matches. The CDR3 region is CASSFSGTAETQYF. As DNA, the CDR3 is TGCGCCAGCAGCTTTTCTGGGACAGCGGAGACCCAGTACTTC. Looking up the rest from reference TRBV5-1 and TRBJ2-5 gives the full variable domain: KAGVTQTPRYLIKTRGQQVTLSCSPISGHRSVSWYQQTPGQGLQFLFEYFSETQRNKGNFPGRFSGRQFSNSRSEMNVSTLELGDSALYLCASSFSGTAETQYFGPGTRLLVL.

V usage is TRBV7-2 and J usage is TRBJ1-1; 9 nucleotides line up with TRBD1. This CDR3 contains 13 residues. Trimming took 5 bases from V and 8 from J; bases not matched to a gene: 6. Germline CDR1 SGHTA, CDR2 FQGNSA. CDR3 nucleotides: TGTGCCAGCAGCCCCGGACAGGGGCTCGAAGCTTTCTTT. Residues: CASSPGQGLEAFF.

V gene TRBV11-3 combines with J gene TRBJ2-7; D gene unclear. Germline CDR1 SGHNT, CDR2 YENEEA. The ends were cut back, 1 base at V and 1 base at J, with 14 bases in the middle. This CDR3 has 16 residues. The CDR3 is CASSLAPTRLSYEQYF. CDR3 nucleotides: TGTGCCAGCAGCTTAGCCCCCACGAGGTTGTCCTACGAGCAGTACTTC.

The genes are TRBV20-1 and TRBJ2-1, with D tentatively TRBD2 (6 bases). V gave up 5 bases and J gave up 12 bases, with 14 bases separating them. Germline-derived CDR1 and CDR2 are DFQATT and SNEGSKA (reference sequence). The CDR3 has 11 amino acids. In nucleotides, the CDR3 is TGCAGTGCTTCCGTGGGGGGAAGGCAGTTCTTC. It specifies CSASVGGRQFF.

The V gene is TRBV7-2, the J gene TRBJ2-2, with D possibly TRBD1 on 6 matching bases. This CDR3 spans 14 amino acids. V dropped 6 bases and J dropped 1 base, with 9 bases sitting between them. CDR1 is SGHTA and CDR2 is FQGNSA in the germline V gene. CDR3 sequence reads: CASRTGWNTGELFF. The CDR3, as DNA: TGTGCCAGCAGAACAGGGTGGAACACCGGGGAGCTGTTTTTT.